The 8 T cell receptor beta chains below were found in one sample sequenced in a study of cytomegalovirus exposure and HLA in healthy donors. Vbeta (60) and Jbeta (13) primers were used in the PCR. The assay was immunoSEQ multiplex PCR, and TCRdb's table has in-frame clones only and misses some. Here the sample spans 80,000 to 100,000 clones, roughly four fifths being singletons. The sequenced sample consisted of PBMCs. These receptors all stem from a man aged 40-55 years in good health and CMV-seropositive.

V usage is TRBV7-8 and J usage is TRBJ1-4; D not certain. This CDR3 region has 14 residues. Germline CDR1 SGHVS, CDR2 FQNEAQ. Trimming removed 1 base from V and 4 bases from J, with 7 bases in between. CDR3 nucleotides: TGTGCCAGCAGCTTAGAACGGGGTAATGAAAAACTGTTTTTT. Protein product: CASSLERGNEKLFF.

There are a few counts of this clone. Its ends do not fully match the called genes, so a read error is possible. The gene calls are TRBV12-5 and TRBJ2-6; maybe TRBD2 (7 bases). This CDR3 is built from 15 residues. Germline CDR1 and CDR2: LGHNT and FRNRAP. DNA of the CDR3: TGTGCTAGTGGTTCCGGGGGGCGTGGGGCCAACGGCCTGACTTTC. Translating gives CASGSGGRGANGLTF.

The chain recombines TRBV5-1 with TRBJ2-1, with 12 bases lining up with TRBD2. The germline V gene encodes CDR1 SGHRS and CDR2 YFSETQ. J gave up 6 bases and V 5 bases, and 6 bases lay outside the gene matches. CDR3 length: 15 amino acids. The CDR3 sequence: CASRTGTSGLNEQFF. The CDR3 bases are TGCGCCAGCAGAACCGGGACTAGCGGGCTCAATGAGCAGTTCTTC.

This chain connects TRBV2 to TRBJ2-2; unclear D gene. The CDR3 contains 13 residues. Trimming stripped 2 bases from V and 5 bases from J, with 6 bases between. CDR1 and CDR2 (germline): SNHLY, FYNNEI. The CDR3 bases are TGTGCCAGCAGTGAACTCCTTACCGGGGAGCTGTTTTTT. Translation: CASSELLTGELFF.

The chain is built from TRBV28 and TRBJ2-7; TRBD1 might be the D (6 bases). V lost 7 bases, J lost 2 bases, and 21 bases lay in between. The CDR3 is 16 residues long. Germline loops: CDR1 MDHEN, CDR2 SYDVKM. The CDR3: CASINLGTQGTYEQYF. Here the CDR3 DNA reads TGTGCCAGCATCAATCTGGGGACCCAGGGGACCTACGAGCAGTACTTC.

This chain's CDR3 is CASLTSVDTGELFF. DNA for the CDR3: TGTGCCAGCCTGACTAGCGTGGACACCGGGGAGCTGTTTTTT. The V gene is TRBV2, the J gene TRBJ2-2, with TRBD2 matching over 8 bases. The CDR3 runs to 14 residues. Trimming removed 8 bases from V and 3 bases from J; junction bases left unmatched: 5. Germline V gene lookup returns CDR1 SNHLY and CDR2 FYNNEI.

The chain uses TRBV9 and TRBJ2-1, with a weak D call TRBD1 (6 bases). The CDR3 extends over 14 amino acids. The V gene lost 6 bases and the J gene lost 8 bases, with 18 bases spanning the gap. Germline V gives CDR1 SGDLS, CDR2 YYNGEE. In DNA, the CDR3 is TGTGCCAGCAACCCGAGAGGGGGTAGGTATGAGCAGTTCTTC. Its translation is CASNPRGGRYEQFF. Complete variable domain (other parts from reference TRBV9 and TRBJ2-1): DSGVTQTPKHLITATGQRVTLRCSPRSGDLSVYWYQQSLDQGLQFLIQYYNGEERAKGNILERFSAQQFPDLHSELNLSSLELGDSALYFCASNPRGGRYEQFFGPGTRLTVL.

V and J are TRBV2 and TRBJ2-2; D call uncertain. V was pared by 0 bases and J by 8 bases, with 4 bases between. Germline V CDR1 and CDR2: SNHLY, FYNNEI. This CDR3 is 12 amino acids long. The DNA for the CDR3 is TGTGCCAGCAGTGAAGCCGTAGGGGAGCTGTTTTTT. Its protein product is CASSEAVGELFF.